This passage covers 12 T cell receptor beta chains from one sample sequenced in a study of beta chain features in type 1 diabetes. General study results and limits: Significant though moderate, a shortening of TCRB CDR3s appeared in all four CD4+ subsets of Type 1 diabetes patients.

The antigens for these receptors are not known. Sequenced material consisted of expressed TCRB transcripts (all of the isolated RNA was reverse transcribed). The data were produced by immunoSEQ multiplex PCR, yet TCRdb's version contains in-frame clones alone and is incomplete. Here the sample spans 100,000 to 150,000 clones, 7% to 10% being singletons. Input material: central memory CD4+ T cells from blood. Receptor source: a young man with type 1 diabetes.

CDR3 loop: CASSGRGGPQHF. The CDR3 bases are TGTGCCAGCAGCGGTCGCGGCGGACCCCAGCATTTT. The chain combines TRBV2 with TRBJ1-5; D remains unclear. The CDR3 contains 12 residues. V was cut by 6 bases and J by 10 bases, with 13 bases left in between. CDR1 and CDR2 (germline): SNHLY, FYNNEI. The entire variable domain, with the rest obtained from reference TRBV2 and TRBJ1-5, is as follows: EPEVTQTPSHQVTQMGQEVILRCVPISNHLYFYWYRQILGQKVEFLVSFYNNEISEKSEIFDDQFSVERPDGSNFTLKIRSTKLEDSAMYFCASSGRGGPQHFGDGTRLSIL.

This chain joins TRBV7-8 and TRBJ1-5; D may be TRBD1 (5 bases). V lost 1 base to trimming and J lost 5 bases, with 12 bases between them. CDR3 length equals 15 residues. Germline V gives CDR1 SGHVS, CDR2 FQNEAQ. The CDR3 DNA sequence: TGTGCCAGCAGCTTAGAGGCAGGGCGTCATCAGCCCCAGCATTTT. Amino acids: CASSLEAGRHQPQHF.

There are a few counts of this clone. This sample also contains other DNA sequences that code for the same CDR3. V and J are TRBV6-5 and TRBJ1-2; D call uncertain. The CDR3 has 13 amino acids. With 6 bases removed from V and 2 bases from J, the gap between germline ends came to 10 bases. Looked up from germline, CDR1 is MNHEY and CDR2 is SVGAGI. This CDR3 reads CASSPRENYGYTF. For the CDR3, the DNA is TGTGCCAGCAGCCCAAGAGAAAACTATGGCTACACCTTC.

The CDR3 DNA reads TGTGCCAGCACTCTAGCGGGGACGCAAGAGACCCAGTACTTC. Translation: CASTLAGTQETQYF. V usage is TRBV6-1 and J usage is TRBJ2-5, with 9 positions matching TRBD2. Germline V gene lookup returns CDR1 MNHNS and CDR2 SASEGT. The CDR3 runs 14 residues. V trimming: 7 bases; J trimming: 2 bases; junction bases outside the gene matches: 5.

This clone turned up a few times. The chain recombines TRBV28 with TRBJ1-6; D not resolved. Trimming stripped 6 bases from V and 3 bases from J, with 9 bases between. CDR1 and CDR2 from the germline V gene are MDHEN and SYDVKM. The CDR3 totals 14 residues. This CDR3 reads CASSLQIYNSPLHF. CDR3 coding DNA: TGTGCCAGCAGCCTACAGATCTATAATTCACCCCTCCACTTT.

The chain is built from TRBV9 and TRBJ1-4; perhaps TRBD1 as D (5 bases). Deletions cut 4 bases from V and 6 bases from J, with 22 bases between. Germline CDR1 is SGDLS and CDR2 is YYNGEE. There are 17 residues in the CDR3. The chain's CDR3 is CASSSSDILFDYEKLFF. The CDR3 coding sequence is TGTGCCAGCAGCTCCTCGGACATACTATTTGACTATGAAAAACTGTTTTTT.

The CDR3 bases are TGTGCCAGCAATACGGGGAGATCACCCCTCCACTTT. Amino acids: CASNTGRSPLHF. The rearrangement links TRBV9 to TRBJ1-6; D is undetermined. The CDR3 is 12 residues long. Germline loops: CDR1 SGDLS, CDR2 YYNGEE. V was pared by 6 bases and J by 10 bases, with 11 bases between.

Only a few counts were recorded for this clone. This chain links TRBV12-5 with TRBJ2-7; TRBD1 might be the D (5 bases). Germline V CDR1 and CDR2: LGHNT, FRNRAP. The CDR3 is 15 residues long. Trimming shortened V by 2 bases and J by 3 bases, and 14 bases separated the two germline ends. The CDR3, as DNA: TGTGCTAGTGGTTTGTATAGACAGTACGTCTACGAGCAGTACTTC. Its translation is CASGLYRQYVYEQYF.

Only a few counts were recorded for this clone. The gene calls are TRBV6-6 and TRBJ1-2; no definite D call. The CDR3 is made up of 13 amino acids. Germline V gene data show CDR1 as MNHNY and CDR2 as SVGAGI (reference sequence). Trimming shortened V by 5 bases and J by 4 bases, and 11 bases separated the two germline ends. This CDR3 reads CASSISDGYGYTF. The CDR3 coding sequence is TGTGCCAGCAGTATCAGCGACGGCTATGGCTACACCTTC.

V usage is TRBV9 and J usage is TRBJ2-3, with 10 bases identical to TRBD1. V shed 4 bases and J 7 bases; nucleotides not matched to a gene: 9. This CDR3 is 15 amino acids long. Germline loops: CDR1 SGDLS, CDR2 YYNGEE. This chain's CDR3 is CASSLTGQGLYTQYF. The DNA of the CDR3 is TGTGCCAGCAGCCTTACGGGACAGGGGCTATATACGCAGTATTTT.

The J gene is TRBJ2-1, the V gene TRBV29-1; 9 bases agree with TRBD1. Germline trimming cut 7 bases from V and 3 bases from J; bases unmatched to any gene: 7. CDR1 and CDR2 (germline): SQVTM, ANQGSEA. CDR3 length: 14 residues. For the CDR3, the DNA is TGCAGCGCCAGGGACAGGGCCGACTACAATGAGCAGTTCTTC. It is translated as CSARDRADYNEQFF.

This clone was seen at least ten times. V and J are TRBV7-2 and TRBJ2-5; 7 bases map to TRBD1. Germline lookup yields CDR1 SGHTA and CDR2 FQGNSA. The CDR3 consists of 14 residues. The V gene end was trimmed by 2 bases and the J gene end by 4 bases; junction bases not matched to a gene: 4. Written as DNA, the CDR3 is TGTGCCAGCAGCTTAAACAGGGGCGCAGAGACCCAGTACTTC. Amino acid sequence: CASSLNRGAETQYF.